This note documents a single T cell receptor beta chain sequence. No antigen is known for it. This entry comes from a study of Ad26.COV2.S vaccination and SARS-CoV-2 variants. Overall study: Participants got Ad26.COV2.S intramuscularly, once or twice 56 days apart. Study results and limitations: Total T cell responses, in the TCR breadth and depth analyses, may have been underestimated. Once vaccination had occurred, spike-specific CD8+ and CD4+ T cell responses reportedly showed substantial breadth.

Some clones are missing from TCRdb's copy, which holds only in-frame ones; the method was immunoSEQ multiplex PCR. The table includes about 400,000 clones, around nine tenths detected once. With 6 bases removed from V and 0 bases from J, the gap between germline ends came to 5 bases. The CDR3 is 11 amino acids. Germline assignment: CDR1 SQVTM and CDR2 ANQGSEA. The treatment denotes: about 20 received Ad26.COV2.S at low or high dose, single or two shots; 5 received placebo; per-sample allocation not given. Collection of the samples took place on day 63 after the first injection of vaccine or placebo. At a Boston site, the person donating was an adult of 18-55 years.

The source material was peripheral blood, sampled in a trial of Ad26.COV2.S vaccine versus placebo. The sequence derives from a person between 18 and 59 years old who received the Ad26.COV2.S COVID-19 vaccine or a placebo. This sequence joins TRBV29-1 and TRBJ1-1, with unresolved D. The CDR3 region has the DNA TGCAGCGTACCCATGAACACTGAAGCTTTCTTT. It translates to CSVPMNTEAFF.